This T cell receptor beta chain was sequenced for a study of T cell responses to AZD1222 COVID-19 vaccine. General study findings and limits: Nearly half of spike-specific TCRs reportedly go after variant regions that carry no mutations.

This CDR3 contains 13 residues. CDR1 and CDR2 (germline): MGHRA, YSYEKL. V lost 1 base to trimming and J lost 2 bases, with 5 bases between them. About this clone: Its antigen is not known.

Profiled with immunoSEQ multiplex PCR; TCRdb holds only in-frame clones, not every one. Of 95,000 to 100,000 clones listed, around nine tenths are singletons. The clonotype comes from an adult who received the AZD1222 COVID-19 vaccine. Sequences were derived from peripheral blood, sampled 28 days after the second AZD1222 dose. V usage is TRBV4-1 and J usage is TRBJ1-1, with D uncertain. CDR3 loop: CASSQGTNTEAFF. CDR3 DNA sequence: TGCGCCAGCAGCCAAGGGACTAACACTGAAGCTTTCTTT.